A single sample gave rise to the 25 T cell receptor beta chains below, sequenced in a study of blood T cell repertoires in COVID-19 (dated by TCRdb to the early 2020s). Library creation used the immunoSEQ multiplex PCR assay. Entries here come from immuneACCESS through TCRdb and include only in-frame sequences with V and J called. Some clones fail to appear in such tables; in the studies checked, an unresolved V gene covers under half of the shortfall, and the cause of the remainder is unknown. The sample data list 100,000 to 150,000 clones, and roughly 74% of these were observed just once. Around 6% of the sample is held by the ten biggest clonotypes. Input material: peripheral blood. The receptors come from an older man with COVID-19, enrolled during active disease.

The chain couples TRBV4-1 to TRBJ2-1; TRBD2 agrees at 7 bases. The CDR3 totals 16 residues. The trim removed 5 bases at V and 2 bases at J, leaving 9 bases unmatched. The germline CDR1 and CDR2 sequences are MGHRA and YSYEKL. CDR3: CASSKLPGLPYNEQFF. In DNA form, the CDR3 reads TGCGCCAGCAGCAAGCTACCGGGACTACCCTACAATGAGCAGTTCTTC.

The chain recombines TRBV5-1 with TRBJ2-7, with 11 bases fitting TRBD1. There are 14 residues in the CDR3. The V gene's germline CDR1 is SGHRS and CDR2 YFSETQ. Trimming cost V 4 bases and J 7 bases; bases outside gene matches: 7. The CDR3 spells CASSLGTGGGEQYF. The CDR3, as DNA: TGCGCCAGCAGCCTGGGGACAGGGGGTGGGGAGCAGTACTTC. Full variable domain (missing parts from reference TRBV5-1 and TRBJ2-7): KAGVTQTPRYLIKTRGQQVTLSCSPISGHRSVSWYQQTPGQGLQFLFEYFSETQRNKGNFPGRFSGRQFSNSRSEMNVSTLELGDSALYLCASSLGTGGGEQYFGPGTRLTVT.

This clone was seen only once. CDR3 nucleotide sequence: TGTGCCAGCAGTTTAGACGGGGTTGCCGGTAAGACCCAGTACTTC. Its translation: CASSLDGVAGKTQYF. The chain has TRBV6-5 and TRBJ2-5; TRBD2 might be the D (5 bases). The CDR3 spans 15 residues. Trimming stripped 4 bases from V and 6 bases from J, with 18 bases between. Germline CDR1 and CDR2: MNHEY and SVGAGI.

V usage is TRBV7-2 and J usage is TRBJ1-2, with a weak D call TRBD1 (5 bases). Germline assignment: CDR1 SGHTA and CDR2 FQGNSA. Trimming cost V 5 bases and J 0 bases, with 13 bases left between them. This CDR3 is built from 15 residues. This chain's CDR3 is CASSAGSGANYGYTF. The CDR3 DNA reads as TGTGCCAGCAGCGCGGGGTCGGGGGCTAACTATGGCTACACCTTC. The whole variable domain, remainder taken from reference TRBV7-2 and TRBJ1-2, is GAGVSQSPSNKVTEKGKDVELRCDPISGHTALYWYRQSLGQGLEFLIYFQGNSAPDKSGLPSDRFSAERTGGSVSTLTIQRTQQEDSAVYLCASSAGSGANYGYTFGSGTRLTVV.

V gene TRBV2 combines with J gene TRBJ1-4; D not resolved. This CDR3 is 17 amino acids long. V gave up 4 bases and J gave up 7 bases, with 22 bases separating them. CDR1 and CDR2 from the germline V gene are SNHLY and FYNNEI. CDR3: CASSVGEGGGIGEKLFF. In nucleotides, the CDR3 is TGTGCCAGCAGTGTAGGCGAGGGCGGCGGAATAGGTGAAAAACTGTTTTTT. Complete variable domain (other parts from reference TRBV2 and TRBJ1-4): EPEVTQTPSHQVTQMGQEVILRCVPISNHLYFYWYRQILGQKVEFLVSFYNNEISEKSEIFDDQFSVERPDGSNFTLKIRSTKLEDSAMYFCASSVGEGGGIGEKLFFGSGTQLSVL.

J is TRBJ2-7 and V is TRBV19; 8 bases line up with TRBD1. V was clipped by 4 bases and J by 5 bases; unmatched bases: 7. Germline V CDR1 and CDR2: LNHDA, SQIVND (reference sequence). The CDR3 contains 14 residues. Here the CDR3 reads CASSKDRVIDEQYF. The CDR3 nucleotides read TGTGCCAGTAGTAAGGACAGGGTTATCGACGAGCAGTACTTC. Looking up the rest from reference TRBV19 and TRBJ2-7 gives the full variable domain: DGGITQSPKYLFRKEGQNVTLSCEQNLNHDAMYWYRQDPGQGLRLIYYSQIVNDFQKGDIAEGYSVSREKKESFPLTVTSAQKNPTAFYLCASSKDRVIDEQYFGPGTRLTVT.

This clone was counted a few times. V usage is TRBV7-8 and J usage is TRBJ2-1; 13 bases map to TRBD2. Germline assignment: CDR1 SGHVS and CDR2 FQNEAQ. Trimming at V came to 4 bases and at J to 3 bases, leaving 18 bases not matched to a gene. The CDR3 has 21 residues. The CDR3 protein is CASSSNRLPGLAGRVYNEQFF. DNA for the CDR3: TGTGCCAGCAGCTCCAACCGACTTCCGGGACTAGCGGGAAGGGTCTACAATGAGCAGTTCTTC.

The gene calls are TRBV7-9 and TRBJ2-7, with 8 nucleotides matching TRBD2. Germline assignment: CDR1 SEHNR and CDR2 FQNEAQ (reference sequence). Trimming removed 3 bases from V and 0 bases from J; junction bases left unmatched: 4. The CDR3 totals 15 residues. The CDR3 region has the DNA TGTGCCAGCAGCTTCCTAGCGGGTACCTCCTACGAGCAGTACTTC. Translating it yields CASSFLAGTSYEQYF.

The V and J genes are TRBV12-3 or TRBV12-4 and TRBJ2-1; a possible D gene is TRBD2 (5 bases). V lost 6 bases to trimming and J lost 4 bases, with 10 bases between them. The CDR3 extends over 13 amino acids. The CDR3 DNA sequence: TGTGCCAGCAGGGACTGGCTATACAATGAGCAGTTCTTC. Protein product: CASRDWLYNEQFF.

V and J are TRBV6-5 and TRBJ2-7; TRBD2 agrees at 7 bases. The V gene's germline CDR1 is MNHEY and CDR2 SVGAGI. With 4 bases clipped from V and 7 bases from J, the junction kept 7 bases outside the gene matches. The CDR3 runs to 13 residues. The CDR3 DNA reads TGTGCCAGCAGTTTTGCGGGAGTTGGGGAGCAGTACTTC. Protein sequence: CASSFAGVGEQYF.

V is TRBV7-2 and J is TRBJ2-1; D remains ambiguous. The CDR3 is made up of 15 amino acids. Germline loops: CDR1 SGHTA, CDR2 FQGNSA. V dropped 0 bases and J dropped 4 bases, with 10 bases sitting between them. The CDR3 nucleotides read TGTGCCAGCAGCTTAGCGGTGGCGGTGTACAATGAGCAGTTCTTC. Encoded protein: CASSLAVAVYNEQFF.

This clone appeared once. The chain uses TRBV7-2 and TRBJ2-7; 7 bases match TRBD1. The CDR3 has 14 residues. V trimming: 3 bases; J trimming: 3 bases; junction bases outside the gene matches: 5. The germline gives CDR1 SGHTA, CDR2 FQGNSA. The CDR3 DNA reads as TGTGCCAGCAGCTTCGGACAGGAACGCTACGAGCAGTACTTC. This encodes CASSFGQERYEQYF.

The rearrangement joins TRBV7-9 to TRBJ1-2; D is uncertain. Germline V CDR1 and CDR2: SEHNR, FQNEAQ (reference sequence). V was trimmed by 3 bases and J by 8 bases, leaving 16 bases between them. The CDR3 is 14 residues long. The CDR3 nucleotides are TGTGCCAGCAGCTTTCCAGCGGTTCAGCGGGGCTACACCTTC. It translates to CASSFPAVQRGYTF.

The chain combines TRBV7-2 with TRBJ1-2, with D unresolved. Germline lookup yields CDR1 SGHTA and CDR2 FQGNSA. The CDR3 length is 13 residues. The V gene lost 3 bases and the J gene lost 1 base, with 6 bases spanning the gap. The CDR3 bases are TGTGCCAGCAGCTTCCGGGTTAACTATGGCTACACCTTC. Translated, it gives CASSFRVNYGYTF.

The rearrangement uses TRBV5-1 and TRBJ1-1, with 9 bases lining up with TRBD1. The length of the CDR3 is 16 residues. After removal of 2 bases from V and 5 bases from J, the junction contained 10 bases not matched to a gene. The germline V gene has CDR1 SGHRS and CDR2 YFSETQ. CDR3 residues: CASSLPPGQGGTEAFF. DNA of the CDR3: TGCGCCAGCAGCTTACCACCGGGACAGGGAGGGACTGAAGCTTTCTTT.

The gene calls are TRBV7-9 and TRBJ2-3; D call uncertain. Trimming took 3 bases from V and 2 from J, leaving 9 bases between them. The germline V gene has CDR1 SEHNR and CDR2 FQNEAQ (reference sequence). CDR3 length equals 14 residues. The CDR3: CASSLLITTDTQYF. The CDR3, as DNA: TGTGCCAGCAGCTTGCTAATCACCACAGATACGCAGTATTTT. Complete variable domain (other parts from reference TRBV7-9 and TRBJ2-3): DTGVSQNPRHKITKRGQNVTFRCDPISEHNRLYWYRQTLGQGPEFLTYFQNEAQLEKSRLLSDRFSAERPKGSFSTLEIQRTEQGDSAMYLCASSLLITTDTQYFGPGTRLTVL.

V is TRBV28 and J is TRBJ2-5; 7 bases match TRBD1. The CDR3 totals 14 residues. CDR1 is MDHEN and CDR2 is SYDVKM in the germline V gene. Trimming cost V 7 bases and J 3 bases; bases outside gene matches: 8. CDR3 bases: TGTGCCAGCACCGTGGACAGGTCGAAAGAGACCCAGTACTTC. This encodes CASTVDRSKETQYF.

CDR3 protein: CASTQGEEETQYF. The CDR3 bases are TGTGCCAGCACACAGGGGGAAGAGGAGACCCAGTACTTC. The chain joins TRBV2 to TRBJ2-5; 8 bases are a match to TRBD1. After removal of 7 bases from V and 5 bases from J, the junction contained 6 bases not matched to a gene. CDR1 SNHLY and CDR2 FYNNEI come from the germline V gene. The CDR3 contains 13 residues.

This chain connects TRBV5-1 to TRBJ2-1; 7 nucleotides align to TRBD1. Germline V gene lookup returns CDR1 SGHRS and CDR2 YFSETQ. Trimming took 0 bases from V and 0 from J; bases not matched to a gene: 3. The CDR3 has 16 amino acids. Here the CDR3 DNA reads TGCGCCAGCAGCTTGGATGGGGACAGCTCCTACAATGAGCAGTTCTTC. This gives the protein CASSLDGDSSYNEQFF.

The chain links TRBV9 to TRBJ1-2, with 7 nucleotides matching TRBD1. The CDR3 has 12 residues. V lost 3 bases to trimming and J lost 5 bases; unmatched junction nucleotides: 1. The germline V gene has CDR1 SGDLS and CDR2 YYNGEE. Written as DNA, the CDR3 is TGTGCCAGCAGCGGGGACAGTTATGGCTACACCTTC. Protein sequence: CASSGDSYGYTF.

The CDR3 bases are TGTGCCAGCAGTTTAGAGCTAGCGGGAGGGCCCTACAATGAGCAGTTCTTC. Translating it yields CASSLELAGGPYNEQFF. The rearrangement joins TRBV28 to TRBJ2-1; TRBD2 aligns across 12 bases. The V segment lost 2 bases and the J segment 2 bases; nucleotides outside the gene matches: 4. The CDR3 sequence is 17 residues long. Germline V CDR1 and CDR2: MDHEN, SYDVKM.

The V and J genes are TRBV11-2 and TRBJ2-3; D unclear. Germline V lookup: CDR1 SGHAT, CDR2 FQNNGV. CDR3 size: 13 residues. Trimming took off 4 bases at V and 2 bases at J, with 7 bases between the two ends. The CDR3 nucleotides are TGTGCCAGCAGCTCCCATTTCACAGATACGCAGTATTTT. As protein: CASSSHFTDTQYF. The variable domain in full, with the rest retrieved from reference TRBV11-2 and TRBJ2-3, is EAGVAQSPRYKIIEKRQSVAFWCNPISGHATLYWYQQILGQGPKLLIQFQNNGVVDDSQLPKDRFSAERLKGVDSTLKIQPAKLEDSAVYLCASSSHFTDTQYFGPGTRLTVL.

The chain is built from TRBV24-1 and TRBJ2-3, with D perhaps matching TRBD2 (5 bases). The germline CDR1 and CDR2 sequences are KGHDR and SFDVKD. Between the trimmed V and J ends, which lost 9 bases and 2 bases, there was a span of 14 bases. This CDR3 spans 14 amino acids. The CDR3 nucleotides are TGTGCCACCGCCCCCTCGAGGGACACAGATACGCAGTATTTT. It translates to CATAPSRDTDTQYF.

CDR3 sequence: CAISASGVYQGYNEQFF. Here the CDR3 DNA reads TGTGCCATCAGTGCCTCCGGGGTGTACCAAGGCTACAATGAGCAGTTCTTC. The genes are TRBV10-3 and TRBJ2-1; TRBD2 might be the D (5 bases). Between the trimmed V and J ends, which lost 4 bases and 3 bases, there was a span of 19 bases. CDR3 length equals 17 residues. Per germline, CDR1 ENHRY and CDR2 SYGVKD.

The J gene is TRBJ2-7, the V gene TRBV28; 9 bases fit TRBD2. This CDR3 region has 16 residues. Germline V gene data show CDR1 as MDHEN and CDR2 as SYDVKM. The J segment lost 0 bases and the V segment lost 5 bases, leaving 8 bases of the junction unmatched. DNA of the CDR3: TGTGCCAGCAGTGCTACTAGCGGGTGGAGCTCCTACGAGCAGTACTTC. Its translation is CASSATSGWSSYEQYF.